The T cell receptor (beta chain) under discussion was sequenced for a study of identical twins. MiXCR, run by TCRdb on the 5' RACE reads, gives a single entry per CDR3 protein. The profile shows about 240,000 distinct CDR3 sequences, about an eighth of them singletons. The J segment lost 3 bases and the V segment lost 6 bases, leaving 1 base of the junction unmatched. Germline CDR1 reads KGHDR; CDR2 reads SFDVKD. The CDR3 spans 15 residues. The same specimen was also included in a second study, on yellow fever vaccine responses in identical twins. That work contributes: Twins' T cell vaccine responses reportedly looked partly convergent, partly personalized.

The receptor's source is a woman in her late teens or twenties in good health. The sequenced sample was memory (CD45RO+) T cells sorted from blood. The chain links TRBV24-1 to TRBJ2-1; 13 bases align to TRBD2. CDR3 nucleotides: TGTGCCACCAGTACTAGCGGGGGGGGCTACAATGAGCAGTTCTTC. It translates to CATSTSGGGYNEQFF.